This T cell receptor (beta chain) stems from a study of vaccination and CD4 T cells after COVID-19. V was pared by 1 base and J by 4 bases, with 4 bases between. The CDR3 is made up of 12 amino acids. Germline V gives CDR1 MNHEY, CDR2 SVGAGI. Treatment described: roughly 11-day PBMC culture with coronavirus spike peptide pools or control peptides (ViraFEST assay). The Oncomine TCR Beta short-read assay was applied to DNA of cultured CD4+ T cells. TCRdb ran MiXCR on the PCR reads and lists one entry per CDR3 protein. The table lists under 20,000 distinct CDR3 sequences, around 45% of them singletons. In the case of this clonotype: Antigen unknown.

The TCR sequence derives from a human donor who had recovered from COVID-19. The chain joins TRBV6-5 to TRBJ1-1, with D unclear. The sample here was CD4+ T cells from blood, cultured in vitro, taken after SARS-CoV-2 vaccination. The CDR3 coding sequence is TGTGCCAGCAGTTACTTGGGCACTGAAGCTTTCTTT. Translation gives CASSYLGTEAFF.